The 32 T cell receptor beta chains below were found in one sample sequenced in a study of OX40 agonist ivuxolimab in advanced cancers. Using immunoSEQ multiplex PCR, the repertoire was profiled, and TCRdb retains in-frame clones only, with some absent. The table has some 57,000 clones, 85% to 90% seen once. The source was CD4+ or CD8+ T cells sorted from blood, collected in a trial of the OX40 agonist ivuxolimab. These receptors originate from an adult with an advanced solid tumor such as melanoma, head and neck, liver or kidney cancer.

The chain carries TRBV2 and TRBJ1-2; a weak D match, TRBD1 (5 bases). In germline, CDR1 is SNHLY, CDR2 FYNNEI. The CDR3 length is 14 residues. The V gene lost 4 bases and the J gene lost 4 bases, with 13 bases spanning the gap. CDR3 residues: CASSGHLGGYGYTF. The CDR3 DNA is TGTGCCAGCAGTGGACACCTGGGGGGCTATGGCTACACCTTC.

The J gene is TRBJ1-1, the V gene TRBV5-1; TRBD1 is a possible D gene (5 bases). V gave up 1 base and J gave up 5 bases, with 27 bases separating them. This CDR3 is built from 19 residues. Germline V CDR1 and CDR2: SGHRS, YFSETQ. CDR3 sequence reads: CASSLRSRWQGLGETEAFF. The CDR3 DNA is TGCGCCAGCAGCTTGCGGTCTCGGTGGCAGGGACTCGGAGAGACTGAAGCTTTCTTT.

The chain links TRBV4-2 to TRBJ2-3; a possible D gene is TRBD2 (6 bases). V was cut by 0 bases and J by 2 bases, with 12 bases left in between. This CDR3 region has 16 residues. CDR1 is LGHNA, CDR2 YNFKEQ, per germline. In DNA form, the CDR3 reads TGTGCCAGCAGCCAAGACGCTAGCGAGTTCACAGATACGCAGTATTTT. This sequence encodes CASSQDASEFTDTQYF.

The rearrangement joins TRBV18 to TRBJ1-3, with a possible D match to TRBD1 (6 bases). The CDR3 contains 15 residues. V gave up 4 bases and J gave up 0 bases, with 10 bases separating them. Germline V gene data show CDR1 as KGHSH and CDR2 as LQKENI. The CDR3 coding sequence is TGTGCCAGCTCACGACAGGCGACCTCTGGAAACACCATATATTTT. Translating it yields CASSRQATSGNTIYF.

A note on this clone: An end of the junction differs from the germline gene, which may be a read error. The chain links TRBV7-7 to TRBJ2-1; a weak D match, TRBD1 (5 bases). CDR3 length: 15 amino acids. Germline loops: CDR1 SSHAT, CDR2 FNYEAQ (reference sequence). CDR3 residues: CASSSGRAQGNEQFF. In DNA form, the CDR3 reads TGTGCTAGCAGCTCCGGCCGGGCTCAGGGCAATGAGCAGTTCTTC.

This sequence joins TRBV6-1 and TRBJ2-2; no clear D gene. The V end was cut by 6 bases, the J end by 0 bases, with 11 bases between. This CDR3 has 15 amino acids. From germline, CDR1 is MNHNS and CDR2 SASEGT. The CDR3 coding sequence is TGTGCCAGCAGGCCGGAAGGGACGAACACCGGGGAGCTGTTTTTT. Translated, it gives CASRPEGTNTGELFF.

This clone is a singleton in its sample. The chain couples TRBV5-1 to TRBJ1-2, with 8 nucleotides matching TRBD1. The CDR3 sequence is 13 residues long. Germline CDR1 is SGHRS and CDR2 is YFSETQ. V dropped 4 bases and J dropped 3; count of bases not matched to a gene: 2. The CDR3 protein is CASSPQGDYGYTF. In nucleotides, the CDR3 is TGCGCCAGCAGCCCACAGGGGGACTATGGCTACACCTTC.

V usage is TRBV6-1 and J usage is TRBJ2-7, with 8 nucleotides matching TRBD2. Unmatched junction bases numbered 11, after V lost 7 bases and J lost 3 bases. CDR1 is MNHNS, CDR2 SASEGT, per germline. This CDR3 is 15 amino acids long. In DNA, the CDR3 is TGTGCCAGCACCACGGGAGGGGCCGAGAACTACGAGCAGTACTTC. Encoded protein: CASTTGGAENYEQYF.

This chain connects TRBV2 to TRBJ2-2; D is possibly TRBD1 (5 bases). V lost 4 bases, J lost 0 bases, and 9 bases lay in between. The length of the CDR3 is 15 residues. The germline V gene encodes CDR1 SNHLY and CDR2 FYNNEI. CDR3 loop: CASSGRVANTGELFF. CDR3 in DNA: TGTGCCAGCAGTGGCAGGGTCGCGAACACCGGGGAGCTGTTTTTT.

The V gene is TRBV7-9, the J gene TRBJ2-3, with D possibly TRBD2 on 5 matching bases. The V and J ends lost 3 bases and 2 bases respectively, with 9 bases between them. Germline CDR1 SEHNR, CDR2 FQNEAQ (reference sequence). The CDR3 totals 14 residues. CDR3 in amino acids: CASSLDWNTDTQYF. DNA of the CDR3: TGTGCCAGCAGCTTGGACTGGAACACAGATACGCAGTATTTT.

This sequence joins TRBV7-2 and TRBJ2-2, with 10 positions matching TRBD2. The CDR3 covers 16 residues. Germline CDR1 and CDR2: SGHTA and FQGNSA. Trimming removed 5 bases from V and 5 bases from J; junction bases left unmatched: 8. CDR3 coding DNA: TGTGCCAGCAGCCCTTGGACTAGCGGTACGACCGGGGAGCTGTTTTTT. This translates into CASSPWTSGTTGELFF.

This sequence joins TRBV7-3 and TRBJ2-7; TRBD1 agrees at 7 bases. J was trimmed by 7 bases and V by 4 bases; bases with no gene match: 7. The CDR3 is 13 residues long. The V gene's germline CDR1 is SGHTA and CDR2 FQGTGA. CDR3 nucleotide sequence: TGTGCCAGCAGCTATACAGGGGCGGGTGAGCAGTACTTC. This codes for CASSYTGAGEQYF.

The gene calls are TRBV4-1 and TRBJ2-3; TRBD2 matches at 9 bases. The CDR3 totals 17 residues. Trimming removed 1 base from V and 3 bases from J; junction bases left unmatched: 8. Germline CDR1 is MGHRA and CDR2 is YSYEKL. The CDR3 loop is CASSQGWGGGATDTQYF. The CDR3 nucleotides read TGCGCCAGCAGCCAAGGATGGGGCGGGGGGGCGACAGATACGCAGTATTTT.

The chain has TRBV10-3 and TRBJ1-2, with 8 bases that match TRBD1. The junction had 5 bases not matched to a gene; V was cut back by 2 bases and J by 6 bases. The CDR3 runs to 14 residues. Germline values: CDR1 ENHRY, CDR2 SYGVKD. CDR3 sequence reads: CAISEGLDRDGYTF. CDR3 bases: TGTGCCATCAGTGAGGGCCTGGACAGGGATGGCTACACCTTC.

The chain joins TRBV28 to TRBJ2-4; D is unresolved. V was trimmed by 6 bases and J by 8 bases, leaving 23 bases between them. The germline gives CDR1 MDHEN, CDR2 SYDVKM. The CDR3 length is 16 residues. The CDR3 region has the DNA TGTGCCAGCAGCGGACCCCGGGCCGCAAGTAAGGACATTCAGTACTTC. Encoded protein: CASSGPRAASKDIQYF. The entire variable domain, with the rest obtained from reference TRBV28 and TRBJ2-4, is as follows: DVKVTQSSRYLVKRTGEKVFLECVQDMDHENMFWYRQDPGLGLRLIYFSYDVKMKEKGDIPEGYSVSREKKERFSLILESASTNQTSMYLCASSGPRAASKDIQYFGAGTRLSVL.

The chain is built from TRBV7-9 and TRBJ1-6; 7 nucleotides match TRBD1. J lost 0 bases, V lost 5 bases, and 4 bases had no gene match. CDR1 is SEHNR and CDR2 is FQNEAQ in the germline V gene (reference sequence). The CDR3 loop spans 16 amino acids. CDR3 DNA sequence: TGTGCCAGCAGCCCGACAGGGAACTCCTATAATTCACCCCTCCACTTT. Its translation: CASSPTGNSYNSPLHF.

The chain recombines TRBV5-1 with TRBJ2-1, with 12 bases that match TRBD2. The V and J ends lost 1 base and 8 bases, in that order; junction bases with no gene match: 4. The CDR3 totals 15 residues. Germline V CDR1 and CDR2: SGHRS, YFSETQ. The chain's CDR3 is CASSLSSGGADEQFF. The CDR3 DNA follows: TGCGCCAGCAGCTTGTCTAGCGGGGGGGCGGATGAGCAGTTCTTC.

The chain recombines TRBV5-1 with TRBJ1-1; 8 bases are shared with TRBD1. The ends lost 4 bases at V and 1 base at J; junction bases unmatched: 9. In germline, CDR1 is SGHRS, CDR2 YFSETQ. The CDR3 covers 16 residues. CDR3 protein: CASSMGTGLRNTEAFF. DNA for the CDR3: TGCGCCAGCAGCATGGGGACAGGATTAAGGAACACTGAAGCTTTCTTT.

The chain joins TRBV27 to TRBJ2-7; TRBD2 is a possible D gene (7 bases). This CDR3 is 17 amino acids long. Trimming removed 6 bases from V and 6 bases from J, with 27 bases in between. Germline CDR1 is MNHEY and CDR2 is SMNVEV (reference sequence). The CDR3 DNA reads TGTGCCAGCAGCCCAACGGGGGGCCCGGAACGGCTTACCGAGCAGTACTTC. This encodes CASSPTGGPERLTEQYF.

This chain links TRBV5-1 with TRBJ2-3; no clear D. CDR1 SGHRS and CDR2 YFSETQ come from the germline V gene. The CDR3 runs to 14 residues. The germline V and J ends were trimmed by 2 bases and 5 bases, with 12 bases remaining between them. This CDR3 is CASSFSSGGDTQYF. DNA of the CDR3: TGCGCCAGCAGCTTTAGTTCAGGCGGAGATACGCAGTATTTT.

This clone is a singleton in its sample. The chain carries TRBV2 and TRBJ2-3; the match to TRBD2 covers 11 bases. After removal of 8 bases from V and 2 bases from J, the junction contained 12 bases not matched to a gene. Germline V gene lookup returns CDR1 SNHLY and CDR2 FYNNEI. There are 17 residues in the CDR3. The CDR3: CASRATSGTAPTDTQYF. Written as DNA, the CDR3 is TGTGCCAGCCGGGCGACTAGCGGGACTGCCCCCACAGATACGCAGTATTTT.

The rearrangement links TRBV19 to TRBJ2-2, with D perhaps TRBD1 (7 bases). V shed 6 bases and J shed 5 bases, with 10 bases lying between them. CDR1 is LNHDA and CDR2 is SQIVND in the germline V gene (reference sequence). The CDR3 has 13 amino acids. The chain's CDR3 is CASREGATGELFF. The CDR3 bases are TGTGCCAGTAGGGAGGGGGCGACCGGGGAGCTGTTTTTT.

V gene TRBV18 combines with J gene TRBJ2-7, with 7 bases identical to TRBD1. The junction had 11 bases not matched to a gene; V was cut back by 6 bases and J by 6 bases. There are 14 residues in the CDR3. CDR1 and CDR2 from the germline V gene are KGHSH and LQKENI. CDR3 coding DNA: TGTGCCAGCTCCACAAGAGGGGGCGAGGCCGAGCAGTACTTC. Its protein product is CASSTRGGEAEQYF.

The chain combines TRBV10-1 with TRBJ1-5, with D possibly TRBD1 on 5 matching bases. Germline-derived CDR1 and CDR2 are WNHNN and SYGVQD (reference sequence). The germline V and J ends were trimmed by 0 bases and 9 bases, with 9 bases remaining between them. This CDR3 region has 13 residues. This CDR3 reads CASSESRGRPQHF. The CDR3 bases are TGCGCCAGCAGTGAGTCCCGGGGCCGGCCCCAGCATTTT.

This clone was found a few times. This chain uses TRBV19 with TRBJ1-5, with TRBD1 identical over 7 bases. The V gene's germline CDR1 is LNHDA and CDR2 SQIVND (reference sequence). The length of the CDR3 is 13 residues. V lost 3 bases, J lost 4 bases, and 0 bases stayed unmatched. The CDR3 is CASSMTGNQPQHF. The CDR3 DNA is TGTGCCAGTAGTATGACAGGGAATCAGCCCCAGCATTTT.

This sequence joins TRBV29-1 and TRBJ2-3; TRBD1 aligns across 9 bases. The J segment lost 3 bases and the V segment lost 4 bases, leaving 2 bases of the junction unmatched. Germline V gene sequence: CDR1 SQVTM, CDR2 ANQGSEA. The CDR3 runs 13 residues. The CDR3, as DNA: TGCAGCGTTGGACAGGGGGTAACAGATACGCAGTATTTT. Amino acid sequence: CSVGQGVTDTQYF.

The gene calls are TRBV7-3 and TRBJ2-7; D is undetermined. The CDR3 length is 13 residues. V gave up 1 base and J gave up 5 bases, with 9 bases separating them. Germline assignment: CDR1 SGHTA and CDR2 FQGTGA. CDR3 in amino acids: CASSLNLRDEQYF. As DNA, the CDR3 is TGTGCCAGCAGCTTAAATCTTCGGGACGAGCAGTACTTC.

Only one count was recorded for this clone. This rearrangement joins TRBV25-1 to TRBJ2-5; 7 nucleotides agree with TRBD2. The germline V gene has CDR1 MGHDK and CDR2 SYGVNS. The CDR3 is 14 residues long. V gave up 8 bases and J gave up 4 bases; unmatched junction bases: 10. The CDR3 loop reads CASQPDAGVETQYF. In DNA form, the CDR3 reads TGTGCCAGCCAACCCGACGCGGGGGTAGAGACCCAGTACTTC.

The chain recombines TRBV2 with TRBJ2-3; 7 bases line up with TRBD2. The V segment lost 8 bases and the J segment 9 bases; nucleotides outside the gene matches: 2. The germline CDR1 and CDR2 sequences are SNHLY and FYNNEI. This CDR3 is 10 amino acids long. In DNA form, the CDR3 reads TGTGCCAGCGGGGGGGTGACGCAGTATTTT. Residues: CASGGVTQYF.

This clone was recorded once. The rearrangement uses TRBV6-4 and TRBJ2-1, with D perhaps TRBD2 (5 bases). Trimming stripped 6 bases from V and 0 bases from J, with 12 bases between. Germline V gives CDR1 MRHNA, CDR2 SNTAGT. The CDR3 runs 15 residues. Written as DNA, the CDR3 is TGTGCCAGCAGCCTAATGAGCGGCTCCTACAATGAGCAGTTCTTC. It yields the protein CASSLMSGSYNEQFF.

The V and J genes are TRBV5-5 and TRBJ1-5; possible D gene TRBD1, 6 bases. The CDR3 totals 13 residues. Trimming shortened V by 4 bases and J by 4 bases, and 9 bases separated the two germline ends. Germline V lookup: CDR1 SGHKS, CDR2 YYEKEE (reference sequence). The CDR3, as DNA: TGTGCCAGCAGCCGGGACATTAATCAGCCCCAGCATTTT. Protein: CASSRDINQPQHF.

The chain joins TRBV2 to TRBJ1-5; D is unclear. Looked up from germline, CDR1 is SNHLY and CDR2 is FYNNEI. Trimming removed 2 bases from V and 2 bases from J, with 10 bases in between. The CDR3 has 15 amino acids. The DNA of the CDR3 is TGTGCCAGCAGTGAATTAGGAATTGGCAATCAGCCCCAGCATTTT. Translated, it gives CASSELGIGNQPQHF.